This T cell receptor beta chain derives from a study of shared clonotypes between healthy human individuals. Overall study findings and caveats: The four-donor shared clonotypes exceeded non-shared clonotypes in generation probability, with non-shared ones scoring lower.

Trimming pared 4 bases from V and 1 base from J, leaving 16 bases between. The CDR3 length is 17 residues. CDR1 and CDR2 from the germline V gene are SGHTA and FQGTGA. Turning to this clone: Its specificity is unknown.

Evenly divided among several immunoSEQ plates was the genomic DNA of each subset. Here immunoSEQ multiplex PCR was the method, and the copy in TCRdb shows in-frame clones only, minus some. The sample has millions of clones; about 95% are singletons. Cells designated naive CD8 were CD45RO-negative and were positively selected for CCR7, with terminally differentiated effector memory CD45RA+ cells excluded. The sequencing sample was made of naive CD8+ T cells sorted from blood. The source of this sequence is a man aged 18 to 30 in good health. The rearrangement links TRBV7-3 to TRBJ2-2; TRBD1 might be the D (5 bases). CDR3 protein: CASSSALKGENTGELFF. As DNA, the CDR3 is TGTGCCAGCAGCTCCGCGTTGAAAGGGGAGAACACCGGGGAGCTGTTTTTT.